This TCR beta chain was recorded in a study of Graves' ophthalmopathy and Graves' hyperthyroidism. This clonotype has a count of ten or more. The term stable hyperthyroidism indicated an absence of ophthalmopathy within 18 months of follow-up. Germline values: CDR1 DFQATT, CDR2 SNEGSKA (reference sequence). This CDR3 has 17 amino acids. Between the trimmed V and J ends, which lost 0 bases and 2 bases, there was a span of 20 bases. Transcripts of RNA were the source for amplifying TCR beta CDR3 regions. First-round RT-PCR employed HTBI primers, with a second-round multiplex PCR after it. TCRdb re-called the multiplex PCR reads with MiXCR, one entry per CDR3 protein. This table has around 400,000 distinct CDR3 sequences, around 21% appearing once.

V and J are TRBV20-1 and TRBJ2-7; possible D gene TRBD1, 6 bases. Source material: peripheral blood. The source of this sequence is a woman younger than 30 with stable Graves' hyperthyroidism. CDR3 coding DNA: TGCAGTGCTAGAGATTTGACGAACAGGGTTAGGGCCTACGAGCAGTACTTC. The encoded protein is CSARDLTNRVRAYEQYF.